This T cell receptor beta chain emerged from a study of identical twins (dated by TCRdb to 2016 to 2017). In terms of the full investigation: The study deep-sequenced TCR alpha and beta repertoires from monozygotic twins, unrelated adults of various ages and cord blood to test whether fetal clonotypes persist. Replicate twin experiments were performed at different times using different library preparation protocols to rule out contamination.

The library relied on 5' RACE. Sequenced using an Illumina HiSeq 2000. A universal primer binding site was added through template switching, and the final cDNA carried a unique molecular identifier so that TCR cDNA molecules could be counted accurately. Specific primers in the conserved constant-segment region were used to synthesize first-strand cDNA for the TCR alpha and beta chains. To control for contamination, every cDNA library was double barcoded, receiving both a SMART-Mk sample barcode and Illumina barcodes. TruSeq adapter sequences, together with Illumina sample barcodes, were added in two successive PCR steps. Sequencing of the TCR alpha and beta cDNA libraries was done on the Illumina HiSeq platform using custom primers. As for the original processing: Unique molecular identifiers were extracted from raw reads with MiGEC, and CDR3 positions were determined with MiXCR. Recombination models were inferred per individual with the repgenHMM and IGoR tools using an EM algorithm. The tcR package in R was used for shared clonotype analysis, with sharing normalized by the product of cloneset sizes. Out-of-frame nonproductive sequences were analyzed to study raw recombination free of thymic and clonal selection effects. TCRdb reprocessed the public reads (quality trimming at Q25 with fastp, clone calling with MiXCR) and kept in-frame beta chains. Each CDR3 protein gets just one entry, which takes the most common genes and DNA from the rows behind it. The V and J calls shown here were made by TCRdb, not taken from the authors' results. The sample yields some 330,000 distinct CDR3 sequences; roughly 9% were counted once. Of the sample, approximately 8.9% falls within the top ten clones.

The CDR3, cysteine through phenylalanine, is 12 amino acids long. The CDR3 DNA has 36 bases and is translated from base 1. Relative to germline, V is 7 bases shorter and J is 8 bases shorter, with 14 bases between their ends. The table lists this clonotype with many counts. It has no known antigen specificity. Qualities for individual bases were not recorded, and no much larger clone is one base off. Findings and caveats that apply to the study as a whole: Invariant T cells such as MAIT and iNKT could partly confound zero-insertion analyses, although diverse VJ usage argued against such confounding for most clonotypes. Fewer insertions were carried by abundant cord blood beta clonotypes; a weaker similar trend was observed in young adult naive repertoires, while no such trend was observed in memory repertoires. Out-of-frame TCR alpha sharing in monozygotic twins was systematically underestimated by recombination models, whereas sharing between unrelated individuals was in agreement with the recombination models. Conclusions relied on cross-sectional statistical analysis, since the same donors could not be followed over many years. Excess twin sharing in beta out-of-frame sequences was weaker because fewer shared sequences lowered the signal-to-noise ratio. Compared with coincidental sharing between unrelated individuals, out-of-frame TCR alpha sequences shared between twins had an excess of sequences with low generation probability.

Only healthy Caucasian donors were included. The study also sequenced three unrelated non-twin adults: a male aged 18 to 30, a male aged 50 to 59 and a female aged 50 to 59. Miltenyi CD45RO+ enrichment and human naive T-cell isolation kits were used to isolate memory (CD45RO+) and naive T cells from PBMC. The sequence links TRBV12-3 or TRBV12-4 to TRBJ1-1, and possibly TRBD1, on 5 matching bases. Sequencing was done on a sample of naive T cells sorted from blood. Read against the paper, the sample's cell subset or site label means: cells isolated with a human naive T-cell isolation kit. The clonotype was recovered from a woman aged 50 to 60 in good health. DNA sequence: TGTGCCAGCAAAACTCACCGGGACGAAGCTTTCTTT. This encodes CASKTHRDEAFF.